This T cell receptor (beta chain) stems from a study of shared clonotypes between healthy human individuals. Background on the study: The donors, a couple of women and three men, were aged 18 to 49. CD4 naive and CD4 memory each took three plates per donor, while CD8 naive took two and CD8 memory one.

Concerning this clone itself: What it recognizes is unknown.

Libraries were prepared by immunoSEQ multiplex PCR; TCRdb keeps only in-frame clonotypes and omits some of them. The data show some 2,500,000 clones, over 85% seen once. Study findings and constraints: Non-shared clonotypes had lower generation probabilities than those shared by all four donors.

Source material: naive CD4+ T cells from PBMCs. Subset defined: CD45RA+ positively selected. The TCR originated in a man aged 18 to 30 in good health. Some clones in this sample may be carry-over from other donors' samples.

The CDR3 coding sequence is TGTGCCAGCAGCGTACAGGATAGCACAGATACGCAGTATTTT. This translates into CASSVQDSTDTQYF. The rearrangement uses TRBV9 and TRBJ2-3; D ambiguous. This CDR3 is built from 14 residues. Trimming cost V 1 base and J 0 bases, with 6 bases left between them. From germline, CDR1 is SGDLS and CDR2 YYNGEE.